These T cell receptor beta chains were read from a single sample in a study of T cells in Graves' hyperthyroidism and ophthalmopathy. TCRdb called the multiplex PCR reads again in MiXCR, with one record for every CDR3 protein. Of about 380,000 distinct CDR3 sequences listed, about 18% are singletons. Sequencing was carried out using blood. The origin of the receptors is a man aged 18 to 30 with Graves' ophthalmopathy. Both conserved end residues are part of each CDR3. D genes are given only for firm matches. Clone size is shown for a subset of rows, as once, few, many or a class of expanded clone.

.	TRBJ1-5	many	12	TRBV12-3/TRBV12-4	TGTGCCAGCAGTTTAGGGGGCAAGCCCCAGCATTTT	CASSLGGKPQHF
TRBD1	TRBJ2-7	many	15	TRBV5-6	TGTGCCAGCAGCTTGGCAAGGGGGCGCAACCACGAGCAGTACTTC	CASSLARGRNHEQYF
.	TRBJ2-5	many	14	TRBV3-1	TGTGCCAGCAGCCAAGATGGCCCGAGAGAGACCCAGTACTTC	CASSQDGPRETQYF
TRBD1	TRBJ2-1	many	15	TRBV2	TGTGCCAGCAGCGCGGACAGGGATGTTTACAATGAGCAGTTCTTC	CASSADRDVYNEQFF
.	TRBJ1-2	.	15	TRBV3-1	TGTGCCAGCAGCCAAGCTCAGGGTTTTAACTATGGCTACACCTTC	CASSQAQGFNYGYTF
.	TRBJ1-1	.	12	TRBV6-6	TGTGCCAGCAGTTACCGTGGGGCTGAAGCTTTCTTT	CASSYRGAEAFF
TRBD1	TRBJ2-1	many	13	TRBV10-3	TGTGCCATCAGTGATGGCAGGGGGCTTGAGCAGTTCTTC	CAISDGRGLEQFF
TRBD1	TRBJ2-7	few	15	TRBV18	TGTGCCAGCTCACCAGAACAGGGGGTTCGTTACGAGCAGTACTTC	CASSPEQGVRYEQYF
.	TRBJ2-2	many	13	TRBV3-1	TGTGCCAGCAGCCAATGGAGGACCGGGGAGCTGTTTTTT	CASSQWRTGELFF
.	TRBJ1-1	.	17	TRBV10-2	TGCGCCAGCGGGGGGGGGGCTGGGGTCGTATCGGGTACTGAAGCTTTCTTT	CASGGGAGVVSGTEAFF
.	TRBJ2-5	many	13	TRBV5-1	TGCGCCAGCAAGGAGGGCACGGGAGAGACCCAGTACTTC	CASKEGTGETQYF
.	TRBJ1-6	many	14	TRBV3-1	TGTGCCAGCAGCCAAGACGTAGGTTTGTGGCCCCTCCACTTT	CASSQDVGLWPLHF
TRBD2	TRBJ2-5	few	17	TRBV2	TGTGCCAGGAGTACCGGGACTAGCGGGGGCTCTCAAGAGACCCAGTACTTC	CARSTGTSGGSQETQYF
.	TRBJ1-5	.	12	TRBV15	TGTGCCACCAGCCACCGCGATCAGCCCCAGCATTTT	CATSHRDQPQHF
.	TRBJ2-1	.	13	TRBV15	TGTGCCACCAGCACCCCCTACTCCTCACGGGAGTTCTTC	CATSTPYSSREFF
.	TRBJ1-4	few	14	TRBV11-2	TGTGCCAGCAGCTTAGGCAGGGGCGGTGAAAAACTGTTTTTT	CASSLGRGGEKLFF
.	TRBJ2-2	few	15	TRBV5-1	TGCGCCAGCAGCACTGACTACCATCCCGCCCGGGAGCTGTTTTTT	CASSTDYHPARELFF
TRBD2	TRBJ2-1	many	14	TRBV6-1	TGTGCCAGCGCGAGCGGGGGCGATTACAATGAGCAGTTCTTC	CASASGGDYNEQFF
.	TRBJ1-3	few	16	TRBV6-5	TGTGCCAGCAGTTACTCTCGGGACCGAGGTGGAAACACCATATATTTT	CASSYSRDRGGNTIYF
.	TRBJ2-7	many	12	TRBV7-9	TGTGCCAGCAGCTTAGCGGGGCACGAGCAGTACTTC	CASSLAGHEQYF
.	TRBJ2-7	few	15	TRBV19	TGTGCCAGTAGTTTCCCCGCTCCCCTGGACGACGAGCAGTACTTC	CASSFPAPLDDEQYF
TRBD1	TRBJ1-1	.	19	TRBV5-5	TGTGCCAGCAGCGCCTTCGACAGGGGCAGTAAGAAAGCCAACACTGAAGCTTTCTTT	CASSAFDRGSKKANTEAFF
TRBD2	TRBJ2-3	many	15	TRBV12-3/TRBV12-4	TGTGCCAGCAGTTTGACTAGCGTCTACACAGATACGCAGTATTTT	CASSLTSVYTDTQYF
.	TRBJ2-2	.	14	TRBV28	TGTGCCAGCAGTTCGGACCCTGGGGCGGGGGAGCTGTTTTTT	CASSSDPGAGELFF
TRBD2	TRBJ2-5	many	17	TRBV7-9	TGTGCCAGCAGTCGGGACTCTAGCGGGGGGGCCCAAGAGACCCAGTACTTC	CASSRDSSGGAQETQYF
TRBD1	TRBJ2-1	many	15	TRBV12-3/TRBV12-4	TGTGCCAGCAGGCGCCGGGACAGGGGGTACAATGAGCAGTTCTTC	CASRRRDRGYNEQFF
TRBD2	TRBJ2-5	few	15	TRBV7-2	TGTGCCAGCAGCTTCACTAGCGGCTCGGGGGAGACCCAGTACTTC	CASSFTSGSGETQYF
.	TRBJ2-7	.	16	TRBV11-2	TGTGCCAGCAGCCGTGGCTGGGGGGATAGCTCCTACGAGCAGTACTTC	CASSRGWGDSSYEQYF
.	TRBJ2-7	.	15	TRBV7-9	TGTGCCAGCAGCTTAGGGAGGGGATCCACCTACGAGCAGTACTTC	CASSLGRGSTYEQYF
TRBD2	TRBJ2-1	many	13	TRBV20-1	TGCAGTGCTGTAGCGGGGGGGCTGTACGAGCAGTTCTTC	CSAVAGGLYEQFF
.	TRBJ1-6	many	16	TRBV20-1	TGCAGTGCCCAAAGGGCGCGGGGGATGGATAATTCACCCCTCCACTTT	CSAQRARGMDNSPLHF
TRBD2	TRBJ2-1	once	17	TRBV20-1	TGCAGTGCTGACGCCCTAGCGGGGGGGCCGGGTTACAATGAGCAGTTCTTC	CSADALAGGPGYNEQFF
.	TRBJ1-1	many	10	TRBV20-1	TGCAGTGCTAGGAACACTGAAGCTTTCTTT	CSARNTEAFF
TRBD1	TRBJ2-3	many	14	TRBV29-1	TGCAGCGTCGGACAGGGGGCGAGCACAGATACGCAGTATTTT	CSVGQGASTDTQYF
.	TRBJ2-7	.	14	TRBV28	TGTGCCAGCTCACCGCAGAGACAGGCCACCGAGCAGTACTTC	CASSPQRQATEQYF
.	TRBJ1-5	many	13	TRBV3-1	TGTGCCAGCAGCCAAGAAGTCAATCAGCCCCAGCATTTT	CASSQEVNQPQHF
.	TRBJ2-2	.	14	TRBV5-6	TGTGCCAGCAGCGTGGGAACAGCCCCCGGGGAGCTGTTTTTT	CASSVGTAPGELFF
.	TRBJ2-4	many	14	TRBV7-3	TGTGCCAGCAGCACAACCACAGGACAGCAAAGTCGGTACTTC	CASSTTTGQQSRYF
.	TRBJ2-3	many	14	TRBV7-3	TGTGCCAGCAGCTTAAGACAAGTCACAGATACGCAGTATTTT	CASSLRQVTDTQYF
TRBD1	TRBJ1-1	.	14	TRBV20-1	TGCAGTTTGGACAGGGCGGGACTCACGGCTGAAGCTTTCTTT	CSLDRAGLTAEAFF
.	TRBJ2-3	many	14	TRBV18	TGTGCCAGCTCACAGTCACAGGCCACAGATACGCAGTATTTT	CASSQSQATDTQYF
.	TRBJ1-3	.	16	TRBV2	TGTGCCAGCAGTGAGTCTGAGAGTTACTCTGGAAGCACCATATATTTT	CASSESESYSGSTIYF
TRBD1	TRBJ2-3	.	12	TRBV11-2	TGTGCCAGCAGCGCGACAGGGGACACGCAGTATTTT	CASSATGDTQYF
.	TRBJ2-3	many	13	TRBV7-2	TGTGCCAGCAGCTTATTTGAACTAGCTATGCAGTATTTT	CASSLFELAMQYF
TRBD1	TRBJ2-7	few	16	TRBV14	TGTGCCAGCAGCCAACCCGGACAGGGGGCGACTAGTGAGCAGTACTTC	CASSQPGQGATSEQYF
TRBD1	TRBJ1-2	few	16	TRBV19	TGTGCCAGTAGTATAGGGGGGACAGCGGCTTTGTATGGCTACACCTTC	CASSIGGTAALYGYTF
.	TRBJ2-3	.	13	TRBV4-2	TGTGCCACAAACCCGGGGGGCAGAGATACGCAGTATTTT	CATNPGGRDTQYF
.	TRBJ2-1	many	14	TRBV12-3/TRBV12-4	TGTGCCAGCAGTTTAGTGGTACGGTACAATGAGCAGTTCTTC	CASSLVVRYNEQFF
.	TRBJ2-7	.	13	TRBV29-1	TGCAGCGTTGAAGAAGGCCGCTCCTACGAGCAGTACTTC	CSVEEGRSYEQYF
.	TRBJ1-4	many	17	TRBV12-3/TRBV12-4	TGTGCCAGCAGTTTATTACCAGACACATCAACTAATGAAAAACTGTTTTTT	CASSLLPDTSTNEKLFF
.	TRBJ1-1	many	13	TRBV29-1	TGCAGCGTTGCAGGGAGGTTGCACACTGAAGCTTTCTTT	CSVAGRLHTEAFF
.	TRBJ1-4	many	14	TRBV27	TGTGCCAGCAGTTTTGTCGGGGATGGTGAAAAACTGTTTTTT	CASSFVGDGEKLFF
.	TRBJ2-1	medium-sized	16	TRBV24-1	TGTGCCACCAGTGATTCCTGGACACCATCCTACAATGAGCAGTTCTTC	CATSDSWTPSYNEQFF
.	TRBJ2-1	.	12	TRBV29-1	TGCAGCGTTGGAGACGGCTACAATGAGCAGTTCTTC	CSVGDGYNEQFF
.	TRBJ2-7	many	11	TRBV3-1	TGTGCCAGCAGCCAAGCGGCTGAGCAGTACTTC	CASSQAAEQYF